This TCR beta chain was observed in a study of molecular identifiers for immune sequencing clone quantification. Study in general: Five aliquots were made in replicates from the RNA of about 20,000 or 100,000 naive CD8 cells, and four were sequenced. General observations from the study: Under 1% of molecules in naive cells, but over 98% of effector molecules, belonged to clones above 20 RNA copies.

Trimming cost V 0 bases and J 1 base, with 15 bases left between them. This CDR3 comprises 17 residues. Germline values: CDR1 LGHNA, CDR2 YSLEER. Libraries of bulk TCR were made by previously described methods (with listed TCR primers). TCRdb processed the PCR reads anew with MiXCR; each CDR3 protein has one entry. The data hold about 510,000 distinct CDR3 sequences, with around 25% observed a single time. This clonotype was detected a few times. Its specificity is unknown. The TCR originated in a human donor in good health. Some libraries in this study had Jurkat cell RNA spiked in. The chain is built from TRBV4-3 and TRBJ1-1; D is uncertain. The sequenced sample was naive CD8+ T cells from blood, with Jurkat cell RNA spiked in. Specified subset: FACS-sorted CD8+CD4-CCR7+CD45RA+ naive T cells. CDR3 in amino acids: CASSQDVGPVGNTEAFF. CDR3 sequence (DNA): TGCGCCAGCAGCCAAGATGTAGGGCCTGTTGGGAACACTGAAGCTTTCTTT.